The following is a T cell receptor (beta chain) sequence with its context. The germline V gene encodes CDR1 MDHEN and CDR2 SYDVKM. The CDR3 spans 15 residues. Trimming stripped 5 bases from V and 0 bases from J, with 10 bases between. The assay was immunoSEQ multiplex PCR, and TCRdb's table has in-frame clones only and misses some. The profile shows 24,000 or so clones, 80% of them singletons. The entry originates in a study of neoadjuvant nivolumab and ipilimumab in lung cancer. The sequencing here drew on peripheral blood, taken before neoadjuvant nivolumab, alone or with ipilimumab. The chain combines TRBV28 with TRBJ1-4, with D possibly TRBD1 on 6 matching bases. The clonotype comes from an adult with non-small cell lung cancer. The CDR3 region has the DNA TGTGCCAGCAGTCAAACAGGGACAACTAATGAAAAACTGTTTTTT. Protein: CASSQTGTTNEKLFF.